The 10 T cell receptor beta chains listed next were all sequenced from one sample in a study of identical twins. One entry per CDR3 protein results from TCRdb running MiXCR on the 5' RACE reads. The table includes about 720,000 distinct CDR3 sequences, over 15% detected once. A further study also used this sample, focusing on T cells expressing NK-cell markers.

Sequenced material: PBMCs. All receptors come from a woman younger than 35 in good health.

This clonotype was seen only once. This chain joins TRBV30 and TRBJ1-1, with D unclear. Germline loops: CDR1 GTSNPN, CDR2 SVGIG (reference sequence). The V end was cut by 2 bases, the J end by 2 bases, with 12 bases between. The CDR3 totals 14 residues. CDR3 loop: CAWSSLGDNTEAFF. The CDR3 DNA is TGTGCCTGGAGTTCTCTCGGAGATAACACTGAAGCTTTCTTT.

This clonotype was counted a few times. The rearrangement links TRBV5-1 to TRBJ2-1; TRBD2 matches at 8 bases. This CDR3 has 16 residues. J was trimmed by 0 bases and V by 4 bases; bases with no gene match: 6. The germline V gene has CDR1 SGHRS and CDR2 YFSETQ. The CDR3 region is CASSINSGVSYNEQFF. The CDR3 coding sequence is TGCGCCAGCAGCATTAATAGCGGGGTCTCCTACAATGAGCAGTTCTTC.

The gene calls are TRBV6-6 and TRBJ1-1; no firm D call. This CDR3 is built from 12 residues. Trimming pared 6 bases from V and 9 bases from J, leaving 14 bases between. Germline V gene data show CDR1 as MNHNY and CDR2 as SVGAGI (reference sequence). CDR3 in amino acids: CASRSLTDKAFF. The CDR3, as DNA: TGTGCCAGCAGATCACTTACGGATAAAGCTTTCTTT.

This clonotype has just a few counts. The J gene is TRBJ2-1, the V gene TRBV12-3 or TRBV12-4, with D possibly being TRBD1 or TRBD2 (6 bases each). CDR3 length: 15 residues. Trimming took off 6 bases at V and 7 bases at J, with 19 bases between the two ends. The CDR3 is CASSGRRDTKNEQFF. CDR3 sequence (DNA): TGTGCCAGCAGCGGAAGGCGGGACACTAAGAATGAGCAGTTCTTC.

The chain carries TRBV19 and TRBJ1-5; D not certain. Trimming removed 3 bases from V and 7 bases from J, with 7 bases in between. CDR3 length: 12 amino acids. CDR1 is LNHDA and CDR2 is SQIVND in the germline V gene (reference sequence). In DNA, the CDR3 is TGTGCCAGTAGTATGGGTTTCCAGCCCCAGCATTTT. Residues: CASSMGFQPQHF.

This clonotype was observed many times. The chain couples TRBV12-3 or TRBV12-4 to TRBJ2-2, with TRBD2 matching 8 bases. The CDR3 totals 17 residues. V gave up 4 bases and J gave up 5 bases; unmatched junction bases: 12. The CDR3 spells CASSSGLAGRGTGELFF. The CDR3 DNA is TGTGCCAGCAGTTCCGGACTAGCAGGTCGTGGGACCGGGGAGCTGTTTTTT.

The table lists this clonotype with a few counts. CDR3 residues: CSVLSGGHTF. The CDR3 DNA reads as TGCAGCGTGCTATCAGGGGGCCACACCTTC. The rearrangement joins TRBV29-1 to TRBJ1-2, with 8 bases that match TRBD1. V was clipped by 6 bases and J by 12 bases; unmatched bases: 6. CDR3 length: 10 amino acids. Germline CDR1 reads SQVTM; CDR2 reads ANQGSEA. Filled out from reference TRBV29-1 and TRBJ1-2, the complete variable domain reads SAVISQKPSRDICQRGTSLTIQCQVDSQVTMMFWYRQQPGQSLTLIATANQGSEATYESGFVIDKFPISRPNLTFSTLTVSNMSPEDSSIYLCSVLSGGHTFGSGTRLTVV.

This clonotype has more than one count but fewer than ten. The V call is TRBV12-3 or TRBV12-4, the J call TRBJ2-2, with D perhaps matching TRBD2 (5 bases). The germline V and J ends were trimmed by 5 bases and 9 bases, with 16 bases remaining between them. CDR3 length equals 14 residues. The CDR3 region is CASSGVGVGRELFF. The CDR3 DNA is TGTGCCAGCAGTGGTGTGGGAGTAGGCCGGGAGCTGTTTTTT.

The sample holds many counts of this clonotype. The chain has TRBV20-1 and TRBJ2-3; D not certain. V lost 4 bases and J lost 7, with 9 bases in between. CDR3 length equals 11 residues. Germline V CDR1 and CDR2: DFQATT, SNEGSKA (reference sequence). CDR3 coding DNA: TGCAGTGCTAATTTCGCGTATACGCAGTATTTT. It is translated as CSANFAYTQYF.

This clonotype was seen once. This sequence joins TRBV29-1 and TRBJ2-5; D gene uncertain. Trimming took off 6 bases at V and 4 bases at J, with 6 bases between the two ends. CDR3 size: 10 residues. Germline lookup yields CDR1 SQVTM and CDR2 ANQGSEA. The CDR3 spells CSVTTETQYF. CDR3 DNA: TGCAGCGTGACGACAGAGACCCAGTACTTC.